The source of this T cell receptor beta chain is a study of blood T cell repertoires in COVID-19. About the study: The analysed material was cDNA or gDNA that came from T cells, B-cell-depleted T cells, or PBMCs.

Regarding this clone: In the same sample, other DNA sequences code for this CDR3.

In the authors' workflow: Estimation of nucleated cell counts was performed using reference gene primer amplification. Here immunoSEQ multiplex PCR was the method, and the copy in TCRdb shows in-frame clones only, minus some. The DNA was the basis for D and trimming; V, J and clone size are from that table. The sample has 250,000 to 350,000 clones, around 84% seen once. Cohort placement rested on clinical history that participants reported themselves. The source of this sequence is a woman between 18 and 29 years old who had recovered from COVID-19. Sequencing input: PBMCs or T cells enriched from blood (not recorded which).

CDR3 region: CASSVGGGTGELFF. The DNA of the CDR3 is TGTGCCAGCAGCGTAGGCGGGGGAACCGGGGAGCTGTTTTTT. The gene calls are TRBV9 and TRBJ2-2; TRBD2 matches 7 bases. The length of the CDR3 is 14 residues. With 0 bases clipped from V and 5 bases from J, the junction kept 1 base outside the gene matches. Germline values: CDR1 SGDLS, CDR2 YYNGEE.